This T cell receptor beta chain was obtained from a study of cytomegalovirus exposure and HLA in healthy donors (dated 2017 in TCRdb). Some background on the complete study: An earlier analysis of about 530 of the donors reported 250 to 300 Gb of sequence data and 90 million to 120 million unique TCR beta sequences obtained from around 170 million T cells. Every repertoire in the discovery cohort had been generated on one and the same sequencing platform. The study used immunosequencing to profile the T cell repertoires of some 600 subjects and linked those repertoires to cytomegalovirus serostatus. To study patterns of TCR occurrence, a later analysis re-analyzed previously published TCR beta repertoires from several hundred donors and added high-resolution HLA genotyping. HLA typing included class I and class II loci at four-digit resolution. Donor age, sex, ethnicity and CMV serostatus were compiled alongside the repertoire data. On average, over 200,000 unique TCR beta nucleotide sequences were sequenced per donor among a few hundred genotyped donors of the cohort, with roughly 20% of those sequences being non-productive. Among the roughly 390 genotyped donors, approximately 81% belonged to the genetic ancestry cluster associated with self-reported Caucasian donors. Besides the first cohort of under 700 subjects, a separate validation cohort made up of 120 different subjects was used. In a later genetic analysis, genome-wide SNP genotypes for about three fifths of the 666 donors were used, and that subset was treated as a discovery cohort. Because of strong linkage in the cohort, four to six DR-DQ haplotypes were treated as single units for association and clustering. Rather than drawing on any new phenotypic data, the later analysis identified candidate immune exposures from TCR beta sequences and the way those sequences occurred across donors. An earlier analysis of several hundred of the donors applied high-throughput TCR beta sequencing to assess whether each TCR beta V gene segment acted as functional or pseudogenic. To predict cytomegalovirus infection status, the study combined high-throughput TCR immunosequencing, statistical association of individual TCRs with disease status, and machine learning. The study aimed to test whether cataloging public T cell receptors could reveal signatures of past pathogen exposure. Roughly 300 gigabases of sequencing data and 78 million or so unique TCR sequences were included in an early release covering 500 to 750 HLA-typed donors. Typing coverage differed by locus: A, B, C, DRB1 and DQB1 were typed in about 620-640 donors, DQA1 in about 510, DPA1 in some 600, and DPB1 in 400 to 480.

V and J are truncated by 1 base and 4 bases respectively, leaving an intervening sequence of 8 bases. The germline V gene (reference sequence) yields SEHNR for CDR1 and FQNEAQ for CDR2. From the cysteine up to the phenylalanine, the CDR3 has a length of 15 residues. CDR3 DNA only is kept here, 45 bases in frame from base 1. Points the paper makes about the study in general: Strong co-occurrence of HLA alleles, especially DR and DQ, made assigning TCR associations to individual alleles difficult. The sequencing pipeline was judged likely to have produced a cluster of highly shared sequence variants as a technical artifact. The cohort was sequenced for TCR beta chains only, and without alpha or paired-chain data the features that could be detected were limited. In the study, around 160 TCR beta chains were listed as associated with cytomegalovirus. According to a later analysis, TCR association rates differed among HLA loci, with DRB1 alleles showing the most associated TCRs and HLA-C alleles showing the fewest. Because HLA typing was unavailable for some donors at each locus, only the typed subset was used in association tests. The 87-base-pair reads could not distinguish some IMGT-functional V segments, including TRBV6-2 and TRBV6-3, so those segments were excluded. The presence/absence analyses assumed that sequencing depth was roughly uniform across donors, and that assumption may not be true. Most TCR sequences were seen in very few donors, while some public TCRs were found in many individuals. The only immune exposure information available for the cohort was CMV serostatus. In an earlier analysis of over 550 of the donors, most TCR beta V segments were observed in productive rearrangements about 87% or about 30% of the time, broadly matching IMGT annotations. According to a later genetic analysis, donors in an Asian-associated ancestry cluster had fewer N-insertions in productive TCRs than the roughly 700-donor mean. Because counts were too low, around 17 rarely observed V segments, including chromosome 9 orphons, were left out of the earlier analysis of some 640 of the donors. A later genetic analysis associated a missense DCLRE1C variant with V-gene and J-gene trimming of TCR beta chains, and an independent cohort replicated the association. In vitro tests confirmed that a few of the cytomegalovirus-associated TCR beta chains recognize cytomegalovirus antigens. The authors suggested that the approach could potentially be generalized to other disease states and immunological phenotypes. A further reported finding was that TCR beta sequences accurately predicted the HLA-A and HLA-B alleles for most subjects in the first cohort. A later analysis found that most CMV-associated TCR beta chains appeared HLA-restricted, with HLA associations seemingly driven largely by CMV exposure. In a later analysis, HLA-associated TCR beta chains were found to be more clonally expanded and to have lower generation probabilities than equally common non-associated chains. Correlated functional status among segregating V segments might be attributable to linkage disequilibrium, but an unknown experimental factor could not be ruled out. The classifier was reported to diagnose cytomegalovirus status with high specificity and sensitivity in both the original cohort and the validation cohort. Specific HLA alleles were associated with 15,000 to 20,000 TCR beta sequences at a false discovery rate of 0.05 in a later analysis. In a later analysis, several top co-occurrence clusters were reported to appear linked to parvovirus B19, influenza, CMV and Epstein-Barr virus.

Libraries were made using the immunoSEQ multiplex PCR assay. For the multiplex PCR, a mixture combining 60 forward primers for TCR Vbeta segments and 13 reverse primers for TCR Jbeta segments was used. A multiplex PCR assay on genomic DNA amplified the CDR3 region of rearranged TCR beta genes. The amplified TCR beta libraries were sequenced on the Illumina HiSeq System as 87-base-pair reads. Per the authors' processing: A later analysis tallied 70 million to 100 million unique TCR beta chains across the approximately 670 repertoires, and approximately 12 million of those chains were shared by two or more donors. A nearest-neighbor algorithm error-corrected the raw reads and collapsed the reads into unique sequences, merging closely related sequences to remove PCR and sequencing errors. Alignment of CDR3 sequences to IMGT reference sequences was used to assign V, D and J gene segments. For a sequence to be retained, at least a six-nucleotide match to both a V gene segment and a J gene segment was required. A rearrangement was called productive if the CDR3 had no stop codons and remained in frame with V and J, and every other rearrangement was called non-productive. CDR3 was defined according to IMGT convention as the region running from the second conserved V-encoded cysteine to the conserved J-encoded phenylalanine. The earlier analysis of about 590 of the donors excluded sequences that lacked an unambiguous match to a single V gene segment. An earlier analysis of a few hundred of the donors called V segments functional above 56.7% productive rearrangements and segregating when the between-donor standard deviation exceeded 5%. To diagnose cytomegalovirus status from the catalog of TCR beta chain sequences, a statistical classification framework was built. In a later analysis, TCR nucleotide sequences were compared against IMGT/GENE-DB human TR gene sequences so that V and J genes could be assigned. Using the TCRdist pipeline, a later analysis assigned CDR3 sequences along with most-parsimonious VDJ recombination scenarios. In a later analysis, every TCR beta chain was defined by the combination of its CDR3 amino acid sequence and its V-gene family, and reads without a unique V-gene family were dropped. As a way to deal with suspected cross-contamination and a sequencing artifact, a later analysis dropped 450 to 600 nucleotide sequences that were highly shared and had low generation probability. A later analysis calculated a clonal expansion index for each public chain from normalized within-repertoire ranks of inferred template counts. In a later analysis, generation probabilities were computed with a VDJ recombination model fitted to out-of-frame rearrangements, and the resulting probabilities were checked against IGoR. A later analysis scored TCR-TCR, TCR-HLA and TCR-CMV co-occurrence with hypergeometric tests, applying a repertoire-size bias correction to TCR pairs. To estimate false discovery rates, a later analysis permuted the HLA or CMV assignments 20 times. In a later analysis, co-occurring TCRs were grouped using DBSCAN, and TCRdist sequence similarity was added for clustering within HLA-allele-positive subsets. Repertoires with fewer than 30,000 or more than 120,000 public chains were left out of co-occurrence clustering, as were about 5 repertoires with anomalous nucleotide sharing. This immuneACCESS table, as held by TCRdb, lists in-frame sequences with V and J called but not all clones. Of the missing ones, under half trace to an unresolved V gene in checked studies; the others have no known cause. The V and J calls and clone size were taken over from that table, and D and trimming were inferred from the DNA. This sample is represented by about 170,000 clones; around four fifths of them were singletons. 3% to 3.5% of the sample is held by the ten biggest clonotypes.

With regard to this clone: This receptor's antigen is unknown. No per-base quality is available; no much larger clone lies one base away.

The cohort consisted of 670 or so healthy bone marrow donors. All cohort members were sampled while nominally healthy, although unrecorded immune exposures were likely present. The donor tested CMV seronegative and was one of the 352 seronegative cohort members. Every donor gave a peripheral blood sample, and the peripheral blood mononuclear cells from that sample were used for TCR beta sequencing. The Qiagen DNeasy Blood Extraction Kit was used to extract genomic DNA from the blood cell samples. This receptor was obtained from a female donor in good health and CMV-seronegative. The specimen sequenced was PBMCs. The rearranged chain carries TRBV7-9 and TRBJ1-6; the D gene is not confidently resolved. CDR3 loop: CASSLVGSYNSPLHF. At the DNA level, the sequence is TGTGCCAGCAGCTTAGTGGGCAGTTATAATTCACCCCTCCACTTT.